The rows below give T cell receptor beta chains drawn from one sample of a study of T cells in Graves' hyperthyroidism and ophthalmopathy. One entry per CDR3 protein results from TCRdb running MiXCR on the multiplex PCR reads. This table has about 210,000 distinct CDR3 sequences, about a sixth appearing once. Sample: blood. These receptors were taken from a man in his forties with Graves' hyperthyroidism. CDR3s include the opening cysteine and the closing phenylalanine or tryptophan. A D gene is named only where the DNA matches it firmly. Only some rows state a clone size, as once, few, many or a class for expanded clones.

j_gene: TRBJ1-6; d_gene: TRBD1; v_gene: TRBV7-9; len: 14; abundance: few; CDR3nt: TGTGCCAGCAGCTCAGACAGGGTTGTTTCACCCCTCCACTTT; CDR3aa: CASSSDRVVSPLHF
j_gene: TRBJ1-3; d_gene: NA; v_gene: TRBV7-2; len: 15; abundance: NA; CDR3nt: TGTGCCAGCAGCTTACGGGAAGTTTGGGGAAACACCATATATTTT; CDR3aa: CASSLREVWGNTIYF
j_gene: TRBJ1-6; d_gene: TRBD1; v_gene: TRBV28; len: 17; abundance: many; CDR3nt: TGTGCCAGCCTCGACAGGGCAACCTTTTTTAATAATTCACCCCTCCACTTT; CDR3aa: CASLDRATFFNNSPLHF
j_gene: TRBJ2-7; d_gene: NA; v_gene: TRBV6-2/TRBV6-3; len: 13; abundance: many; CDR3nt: TGTGCCAGCAGACGCGACTCCTCCTACGAGCAGTACTTC; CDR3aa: CASRRDSSYEQYF
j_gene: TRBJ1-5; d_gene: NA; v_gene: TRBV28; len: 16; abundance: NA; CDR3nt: TGTGCCAGCAGTTCTATATTACAGGGTATCGGTCAGCCCCAGCATTTT; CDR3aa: CASSSILQGIGQPQHF
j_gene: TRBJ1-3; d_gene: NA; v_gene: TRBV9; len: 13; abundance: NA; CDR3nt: TGTGCCAGCAGCGTAGGGCGTGGAAACACCATATATTTT; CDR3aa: CASSVGRGNTIYF
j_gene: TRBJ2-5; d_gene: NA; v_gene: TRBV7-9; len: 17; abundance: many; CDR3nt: TGTGCCAGCAGCTCTACGAGAGGCCTGGGATTAGGGGAGACCCAGTACTTC; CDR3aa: CASSSTRGLGLGETQYF
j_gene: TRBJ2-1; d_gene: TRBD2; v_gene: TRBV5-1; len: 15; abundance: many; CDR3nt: TGCGCCAGCAGCTTGGCCCTAGCGGGGGGCAATGAGCAGTTCTTC; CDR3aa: CASSLALAGGNEQFF
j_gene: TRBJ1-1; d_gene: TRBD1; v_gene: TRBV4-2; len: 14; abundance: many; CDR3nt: TGTGCCAGCAGCCCGACAGGGGGCGGCACTGAAGCTTTCTTT; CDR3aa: CASSPTGGGTEAFF
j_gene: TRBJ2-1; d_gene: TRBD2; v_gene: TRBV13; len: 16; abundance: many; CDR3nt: TGTGCCAGCAGCTTAGGTGGGGGGGGTCGACTTGGCGAGCAGTTCTTC; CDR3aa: CASSLGGGGRLGEQFF
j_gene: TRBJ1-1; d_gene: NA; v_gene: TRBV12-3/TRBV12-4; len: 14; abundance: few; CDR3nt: TGTGCCAGCATTACAGGGCGGGGGGGCACTGAAGCTTTCTTT; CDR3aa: CASITGRGGTEAFF
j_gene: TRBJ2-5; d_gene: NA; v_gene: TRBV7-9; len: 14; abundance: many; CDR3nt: TGTGCCAGCAGCTCAGGGGCCCTGGGAGAGACCCAGTACTTC; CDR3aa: CASSSGALGETQYF
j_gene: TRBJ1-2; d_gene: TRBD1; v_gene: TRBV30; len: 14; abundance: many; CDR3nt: TGTGCCTGGACATCAGGACAGGGGCAGTATGGCTACACCTTC; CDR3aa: CAWTSGQGQYGYTF
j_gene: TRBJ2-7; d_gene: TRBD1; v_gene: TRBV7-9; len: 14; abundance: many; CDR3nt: TGTGCCAGCGGGTTGACAGGGTCTGAGTACGAGCAGTACTTC; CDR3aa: CASGLTGSEYEQYF
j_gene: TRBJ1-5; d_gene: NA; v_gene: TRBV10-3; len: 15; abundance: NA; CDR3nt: TGTGCCATCAGTGAACTCAGAGATAGCAATCAGCCCCAGCATTTT; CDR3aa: CAISELRDSNQPQHF
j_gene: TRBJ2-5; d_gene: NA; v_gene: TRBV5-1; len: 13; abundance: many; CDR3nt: TGCGCCAGCAGCATACAAGGGAGGGAGACCCAGTACTTC; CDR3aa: CASSIQGRETQYF
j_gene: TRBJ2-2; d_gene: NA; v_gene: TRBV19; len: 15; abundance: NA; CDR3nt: TGTGCCAGTATCCGGACAGTTTCGAACACCGGGGAGCTGTTTTTT; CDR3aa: CASIRTVSNTGELFF
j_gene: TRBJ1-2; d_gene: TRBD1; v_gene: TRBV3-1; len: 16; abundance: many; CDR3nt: TGTGCCAGCAGCCACCTGGGACAGGTCATCAGCTATGGCTACACCTTC; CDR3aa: CASSHLGQVISYGYTF
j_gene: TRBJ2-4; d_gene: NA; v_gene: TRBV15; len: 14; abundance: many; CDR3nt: TGTGCCACCAGCAGGGATCTCTACAAAAACATTCAGTACTTC; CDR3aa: CATSRDLYKNIQYF
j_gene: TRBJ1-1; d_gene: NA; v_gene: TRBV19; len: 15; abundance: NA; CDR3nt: TGTGCCAGTAGTATGGCCCCCCAGAGTCGCACTGAAGCTTTCTTT; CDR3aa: CASSMAPQSRTEAFF
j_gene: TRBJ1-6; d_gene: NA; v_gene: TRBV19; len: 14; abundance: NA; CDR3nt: TGTGCCAGTAGTATTGCAGGCGTTAATTCACCCCTCCACTTT; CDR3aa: CASSIAGVNSPLHF
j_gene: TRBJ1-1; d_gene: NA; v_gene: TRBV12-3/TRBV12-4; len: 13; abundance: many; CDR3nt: TGTGCCAGCAGTTTGACCGGACCTCGGGATGCTTTCTTT; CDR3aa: CASSLTGPRDAFF
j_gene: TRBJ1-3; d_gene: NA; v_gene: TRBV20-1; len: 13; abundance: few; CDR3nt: TGCAGTGCTAGTACCGGGGCTGGAAACACCATATATTTT; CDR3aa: CSASTGAGNTIYF
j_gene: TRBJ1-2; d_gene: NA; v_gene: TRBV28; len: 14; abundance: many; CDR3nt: TGTGCCAGCAGATTGACAGTTACTAACTATGGCTACACCTTC; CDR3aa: CASRLTVTNYGYTF
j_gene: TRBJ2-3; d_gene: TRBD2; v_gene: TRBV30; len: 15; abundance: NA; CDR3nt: TGTGCCTGGAGTGGGGCGGTAGCGGGGGTGGATACGCAGTATTTT; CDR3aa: CAWSGAVAGVDTQYF
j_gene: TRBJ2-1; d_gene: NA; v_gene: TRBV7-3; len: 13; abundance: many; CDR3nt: TGTGCCAGCAGCACGTCCTCTGGGGGAGAGCAGTTCTTC; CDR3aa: CASSTSSGGEQFF